A single sample is the source of the 11 T cell receptor beta chains below, sequenced in a study of cytomegalovirus exposure and HLA in healthy donors. Sequenced by immunoSEQ multiplex PCR; TCRdb stores in-frame clones only, minus some. The table has about 310,000 clones, 70% to 90% seen once; the top ten hold roughly 0.96%. Sequenced: PBMCs. The receptors were gathered from a man younger than 45 in good health and CMV-seronegative.

V and J are TRBV11-2 and TRBJ1-2; weak D call: TRBD1 (6 bases). Germline V gene lookup returns CDR1 SGHAT and CDR2 FQNNGV. The CDR3 covers 15 residues. The V and J ends lost 4 bases and 3 bases respectively, with 15 bases between them. CDR3 coding DNA: TGTGCCAGCAGCTCAGAAGTGGGGGCGGACTATGGCTACACCTTC. Encoded protein: CASSSEVGADYGYTF.

The genes are TRBV19 and TRBJ1-1, with D perhaps matching TRBD1 (6 bases). Between the trimmed V and J ends, which lost 6 bases and 7 bases, there was a span of 15 bases. CDR1 is LNHDA and CDR2 is SQIVND in the germline V gene (reference sequence). This CDR3 region has 13 residues. The CDR3 reads CASSRGRTNEAFF. The CDR3 DNA follows: TGTGCCAGTAGCAGGGGCCGGACGAATGAAGCTTTCTTT.

The rearrangement links TRBV4-2 to TRBJ2-7, with 8 bases identical to TRBD2. The CDR3 covers 16 residues. Germline lookup yields CDR1 LGHNA and CDR2 YNFKEQ. Trimming took 6 bases from V and 0 from J; bases not matched to a gene: 10. The CDR3 loop reads CASRKVGAGGSYEQYF. CDR3 nucleotides: TGTGCCAGCAGGAAAGTTGGGGCGGGGGGCTCCTACGAGCAGTACTTC.

This clone has only one observation. The V call is TRBV5-5, the J call TRBJ2-3; 7 bases agree with TRBD2. From germline, CDR1 is SGHKS and CDR2 YYEKEE (reference sequence). There are 15 residues in the CDR3. V dropped 2 bases and J dropped 3; count of bases not matched to a gene: 6. The CDR3 region is CASSLLAAGTDTQYF. Here the CDR3 DNA reads TGTGCCAGCAGCTTACTTGCAGCGGGGACAGATACGCAGTATTTT. Filled out from reference TRBV5-5 and TRBJ2-3, the complete variable domain reads DAGVTQSPTHLIKTRGQQVTLRCSPISGHKSVSWYQQVLGQGPQFIFQYYEKEERGRGNFPDRFSARQFPNYSSELNVNALLLGDSALYLCASSLLAAGTDTQYFGPGTRLTVL.

The CDR3: CASSLWGPTYSNQPQHF. The DNA of the CDR3 is TGTGCCAGCAGCTTATGGGGCCCAACTTATAGCAATCAGCCCCAGCATTTT. The chain recombines TRBV7-9 with TRBJ1-5; D is perhaps TRBD1 (5 bases). This CDR3 comprises 17 residues. Per germline, CDR1 SEHNR and CDR2 FQNEAQ (reference sequence). The V gene lost 2 bases and the J gene lost 0 bases, with 14 bases spanning the gap.

V and J are TRBV5-1 and TRBJ1-5; D unresolved. Trimming removed 7 bases from V and 5 bases from J, with 16 bases in between. The CDR3 is 14 residues long. CDR1 and CDR2 from the germline V gene are SGHRS and YFSETQ. The CDR3 spells CASAEYGEDQPQHF. CDR3 DNA sequence: TGCGCCAGCGCCGAATACGGGGAGGATCAGCCCCAGCATTTT. Based on the CDR3 plus reference TRBV5-1 and TRBJ1-5, the full variable domain is KAGVTQTPRYLIKTRGQQVTLSCSPISGHRSVSWYQQTPGQGLQFLFEYFSETQRNKGNFPGRFSGRQFSNSRSEMNVSTLELGDSALYLCASAEYGEDQPQHFGDGTRLSIL.

The sample holds one count of this clone. J is TRBJ1-1 and V is TRBV5-1; D possibly corresponds to TRBD1 (6 bases). Germline V lookup: CDR1 SGHRS, CDR2 YFSETQ. V was shortened by 3 bases and J by 7 bases, with 10 bases between the two germline ends. This CDR3 spans 12 amino acids. The CDR3 DNA follows: TGCGCCAGCAGCTCAGGGGTTAATGAAGCTTTCTTT. Translation: CASSSGVNEAFF.

The gene calls are TRBV7-9 and TRBJ1-2; 7 bases align to TRBD1. Trimming at V came to 7 bases and at J to 4 bases, leaving 6 bases not matched to a gene. CDR3 length: 13 amino acids. Germline-derived CDR1 and CDR2 are SEHNR and FQNEAQ (reference sequence). In DNA form, the CDR3 reads TGTGCCAGCAACCCAGGGGGACTCTATGGCTACACCTTC. This gives the protein CASNPGGLYGYTF.

This clone was recorded once. The gene calls are TRBV18 and TRBJ2-2; TRBD1 agrees at 9 bases. This CDR3 spans 14 amino acids. The V and J ends lost 6 bases and 6 bases, in that order; junction bases with no gene match: 5. Per germline, CDR1 KGHSH and CDR2 LQKENI. CDR3 sequence: CASSLRQGAGELFF. DNA of the CDR3: TGTGCCAGCTCCCTTCGACAGGGGGCCGGGGAGCTGTTTTTT.

V and J are TRBV5-1 and TRBJ1-1; TRBD1 agrees at 9 bases. The J segment lost 4 bases and the V segment lost 4 bases, leaving 5 bases of the junction unmatched. The germline CDR1 and CDR2 sequences are SGHRS and YFSETQ. The CDR3 covers 14 residues. CDR3 in DNA: TGCGCCAGCAGCGCAAGACAGGGGGGCACTGAAGCTTTCTTT. Protein sequence: CASSARQGGTEAFF.

Here the CDR3 reads CASSLARSSGGGQETQYF. The CDR3 DNA sequence: TGCGCCAGCAGCTTGGCCCGGTCTAGCGGGGGTGGGCAAGAGACCCAGTACTTC. V usage is TRBV5-1 and J usage is TRBJ2-5; 10 bases agree with TRBD2. This CDR3 has 18 residues. Germline values: CDR1 SGHRS, CDR2 YFSETQ. Trimming at V came to 0 bases and at J to 2 bases, leaving 10 bases not matched to a gene.